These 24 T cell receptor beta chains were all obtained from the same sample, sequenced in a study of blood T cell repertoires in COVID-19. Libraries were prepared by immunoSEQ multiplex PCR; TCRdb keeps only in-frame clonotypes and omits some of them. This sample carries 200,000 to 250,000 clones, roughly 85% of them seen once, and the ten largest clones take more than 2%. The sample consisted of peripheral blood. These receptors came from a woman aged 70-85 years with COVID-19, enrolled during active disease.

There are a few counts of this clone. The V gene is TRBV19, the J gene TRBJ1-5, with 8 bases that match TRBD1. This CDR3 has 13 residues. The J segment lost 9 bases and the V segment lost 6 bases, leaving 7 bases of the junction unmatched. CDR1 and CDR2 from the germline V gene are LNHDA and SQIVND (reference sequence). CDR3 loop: CASRTGEVGPQHF. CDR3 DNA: TGTGCCAGTAGGACAGGGGAAGTTGGGCCCCAGCATTTT.

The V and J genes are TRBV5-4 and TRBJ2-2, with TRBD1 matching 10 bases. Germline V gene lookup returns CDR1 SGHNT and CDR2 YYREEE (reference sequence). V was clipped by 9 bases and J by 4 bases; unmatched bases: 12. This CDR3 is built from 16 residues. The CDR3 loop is CATTPGQGSGTGELFF. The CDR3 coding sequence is TGTGCCACCACTCCGGGACAGGGGTCGGGCACCGGGGAGCTGTTTTTT.

The DNA of the CDR3 is TGTGCCAGCAGCTTAAACGGCGGGGGGGAAGAGACCCAGTACTTC. Translated, it gives CASSLNGGGEETQYF. This chain connects TRBV7-2 to TRBJ2-5; 9 bases are shared with TRBD2. The J segment lost 3 bases and the V segment lost 2 bases, leaving 4 bases of the junction unmatched. The germline CDR1 and CDR2 sequences are SGHTA and FQGNSA. CDR3 length: 15 residues. The full variable domain, in which reference TRBV7-2 and TRBJ2-5 provide the parts outside the CDR3, is GAGVSQSPSNKVTEKGKDVELRCDPISGHTALYWYRQSLGQGLEFLIYFQGNSAPDKSGLPSDRFSAERTGGSVSTLTIQRTQQEDSAVYLCASSLNGGGEETQYFGPGTRLLVL.

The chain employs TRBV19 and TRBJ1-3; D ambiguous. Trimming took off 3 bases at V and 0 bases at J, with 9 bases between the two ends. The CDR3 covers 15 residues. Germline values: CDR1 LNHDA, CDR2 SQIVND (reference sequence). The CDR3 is CASSIRTGSGNTIYF. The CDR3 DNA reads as TGTGCCAGTAGTATCAGGACTGGCTCTGGAAACACCATATATTTT.

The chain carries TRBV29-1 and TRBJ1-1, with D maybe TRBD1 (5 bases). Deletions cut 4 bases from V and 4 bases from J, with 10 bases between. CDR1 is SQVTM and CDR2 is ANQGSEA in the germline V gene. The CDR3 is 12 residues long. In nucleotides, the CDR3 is TGCAGCGTTGTGAAGGGGATCACTGAAGCTTTCTTT. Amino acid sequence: CSVVKGITEAFF.

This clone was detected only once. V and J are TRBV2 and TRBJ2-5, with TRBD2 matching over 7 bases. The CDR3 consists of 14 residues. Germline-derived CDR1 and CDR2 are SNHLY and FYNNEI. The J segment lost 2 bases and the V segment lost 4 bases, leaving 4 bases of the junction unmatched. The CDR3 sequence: CASSGGSWQETQYF. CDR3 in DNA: TGTGCCAGCAGTGGCGGGAGTTGGCAAGAGACCCAGTACTTC.

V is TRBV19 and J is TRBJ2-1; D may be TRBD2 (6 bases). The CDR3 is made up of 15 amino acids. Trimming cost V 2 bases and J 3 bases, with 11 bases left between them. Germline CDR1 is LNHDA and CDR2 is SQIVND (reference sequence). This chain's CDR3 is CASSIRELGYNEQFF. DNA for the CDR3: TGTGCCAGTAGTATACGGGAGTTAGGCTACAATGAGCAGTTCTTC.

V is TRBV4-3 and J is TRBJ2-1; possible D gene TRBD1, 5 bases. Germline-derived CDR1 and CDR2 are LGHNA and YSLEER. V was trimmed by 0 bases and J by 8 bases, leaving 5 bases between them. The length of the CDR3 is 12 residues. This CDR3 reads CASSQDRDEQFF. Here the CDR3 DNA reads TGCGCCAGCAGCCAAGACAGGGATGAGCAGTTCTTC.

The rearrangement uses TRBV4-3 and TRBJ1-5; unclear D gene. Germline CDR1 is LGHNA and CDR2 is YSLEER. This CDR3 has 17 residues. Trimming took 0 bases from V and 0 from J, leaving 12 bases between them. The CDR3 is CASSQDWLRISNQPQHF. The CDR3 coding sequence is TGCGCCAGCAGCCAAGATTGGCTGAGGATTAGCAATCAGCCCCAGCATTTT.

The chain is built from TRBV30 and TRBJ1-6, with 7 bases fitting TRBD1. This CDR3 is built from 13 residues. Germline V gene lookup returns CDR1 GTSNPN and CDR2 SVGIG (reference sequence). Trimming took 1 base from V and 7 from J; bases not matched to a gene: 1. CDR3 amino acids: CAWSDRGNSPLHF. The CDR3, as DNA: TGTGCCTGGAGTGACAGGGGAAATTCACCCCTCCACTTT.

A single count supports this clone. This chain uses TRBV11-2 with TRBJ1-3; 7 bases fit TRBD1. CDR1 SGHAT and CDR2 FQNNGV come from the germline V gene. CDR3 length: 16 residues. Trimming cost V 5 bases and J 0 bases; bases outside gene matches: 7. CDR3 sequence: CASSRDDRASGNTIYF. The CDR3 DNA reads TGTGCCAGCAGCCGCGATGACAGGGCCTCTGGAAACACCATATATTTT.

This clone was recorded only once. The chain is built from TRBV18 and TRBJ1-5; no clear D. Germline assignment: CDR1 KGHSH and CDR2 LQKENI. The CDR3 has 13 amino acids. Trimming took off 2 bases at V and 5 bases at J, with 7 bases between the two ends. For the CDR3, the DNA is TGTGCCAGCTCACCAAACTCGGATCAGCCCCAGCATTTT. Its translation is CASSPNSDQPQHF.

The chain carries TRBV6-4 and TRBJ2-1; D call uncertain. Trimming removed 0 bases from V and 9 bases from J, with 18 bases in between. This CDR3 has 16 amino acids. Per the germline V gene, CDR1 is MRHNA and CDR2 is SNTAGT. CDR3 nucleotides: TGTGCCAGCAGTGACTCGAATTCCGCCGGGTTGGGTGAGCAGTTCTTC. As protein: CASSDSNSAGLGEQFF.

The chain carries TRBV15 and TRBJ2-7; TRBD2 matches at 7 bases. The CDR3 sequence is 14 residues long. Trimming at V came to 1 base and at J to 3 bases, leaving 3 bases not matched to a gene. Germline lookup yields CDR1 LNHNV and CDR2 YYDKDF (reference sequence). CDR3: CATSRGSSGYEQYF. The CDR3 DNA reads TGTGCCACCAGCAGAGGGTCTAGCGGCTACGAGCAGTACTTC.

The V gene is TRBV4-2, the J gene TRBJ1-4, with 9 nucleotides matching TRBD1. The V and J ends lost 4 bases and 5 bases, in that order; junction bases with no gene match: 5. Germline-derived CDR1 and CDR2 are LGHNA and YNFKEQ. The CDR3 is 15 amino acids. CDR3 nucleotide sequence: TGTGCCAGCAGCCGCCCGGGACAGGGAAATGAAAAACTGTTTTTT. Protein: CASSRPGQGNEKLFF.

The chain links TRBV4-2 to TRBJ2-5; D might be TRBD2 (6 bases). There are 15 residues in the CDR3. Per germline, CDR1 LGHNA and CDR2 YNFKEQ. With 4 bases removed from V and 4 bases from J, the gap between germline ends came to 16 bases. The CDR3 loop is CASSPSFRDLETQYF. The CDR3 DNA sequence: TGTGCCAGCAGCCCATCCTTCCGGGACTTAGAGACCCAGTACTTC.

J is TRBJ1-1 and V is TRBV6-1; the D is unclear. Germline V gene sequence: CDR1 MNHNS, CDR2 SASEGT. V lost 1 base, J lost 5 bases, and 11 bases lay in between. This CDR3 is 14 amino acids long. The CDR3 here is CASSEESGVTEAFF. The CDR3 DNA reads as TGTGCCAGCAGTGAAGAGTCCGGGGTAACTGAAGCTTTCTTT.

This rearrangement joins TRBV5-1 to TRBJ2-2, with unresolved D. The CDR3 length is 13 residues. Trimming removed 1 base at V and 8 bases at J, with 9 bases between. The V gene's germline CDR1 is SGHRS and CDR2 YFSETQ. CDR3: CASSLRSPGELFF. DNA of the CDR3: TGCGCCAGCAGCTTGAGGAGTCCAGGGGAGCTGTTTTTT.

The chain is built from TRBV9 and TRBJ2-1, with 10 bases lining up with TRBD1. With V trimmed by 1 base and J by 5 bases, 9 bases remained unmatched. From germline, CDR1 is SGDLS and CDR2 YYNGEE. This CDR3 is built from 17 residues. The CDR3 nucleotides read TGTGCCAGCAGCGTACTCCCCGGACAGGGGGACCACAATGAGCAGTTCTTC. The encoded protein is CASSVLPGQGDHNEQFF.

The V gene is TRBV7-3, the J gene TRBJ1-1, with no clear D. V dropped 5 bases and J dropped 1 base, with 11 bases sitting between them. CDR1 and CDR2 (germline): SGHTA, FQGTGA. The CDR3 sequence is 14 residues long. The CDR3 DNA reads TGTGCCAGCAGCCCCCAAGGAGCGAACACTGAAGCTTTCTTT. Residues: CASSPQGANTEAFF.

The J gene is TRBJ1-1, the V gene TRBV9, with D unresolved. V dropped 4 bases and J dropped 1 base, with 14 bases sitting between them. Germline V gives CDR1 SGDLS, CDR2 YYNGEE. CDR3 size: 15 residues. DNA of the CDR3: TGTGCCAGCAGCCCGCGACTGATTACGAACACTGAAGCTTTCTTT. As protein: CASSPRLITNTEAFF. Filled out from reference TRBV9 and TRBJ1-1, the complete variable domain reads DSGVTQTPKHLITATGQRVTLRCSPRSGDLSVYWYQQSLDQGLQFLIQYYNGEERAKGNILERFSAQQFPDLHSELNLSSLELGDSALYFCASSPRLITNTEAFFGQGTRLTVV.

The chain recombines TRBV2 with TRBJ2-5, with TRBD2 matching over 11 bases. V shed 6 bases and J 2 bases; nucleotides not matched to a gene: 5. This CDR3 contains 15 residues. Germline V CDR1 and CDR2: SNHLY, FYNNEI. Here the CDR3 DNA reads TGTGCCAGCAGCACCCCTAGCGGGGGGCAAGAGACCCAGTACTTC. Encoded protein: CASSTPSGGQETQYF.

The chain's CDR3 is CASSKQGVGTEAFF. CDR3 DNA sequence: TGTGCCAGCAGTAAACAGGGGGTCGGCACTGAAGCTTTCTTT. The chain links TRBV27 to TRBJ1-1; 8 positions match TRBD1. The CDR3 has 14 amino acids. CDR1 and CDR2 from the germline V gene are MNHEY and SMNVEV (reference sequence). J was trimmed by 4 bases and V by 5 bases; bases with no gene match: 6.

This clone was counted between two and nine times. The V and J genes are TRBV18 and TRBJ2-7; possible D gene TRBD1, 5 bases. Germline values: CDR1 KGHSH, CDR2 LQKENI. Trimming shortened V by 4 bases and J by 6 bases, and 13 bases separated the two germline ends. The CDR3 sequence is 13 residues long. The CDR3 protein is CASSLLEQGEQYF. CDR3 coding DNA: TGTGCCAGCTCACTGCTGGAGCAGGGCGAGCAGTACTTC.